This TCR beta chain was captured by sequencing in a study of T cells in Graves' hyperthyroidism and ophthalmopathy. Study-level results: The model anticipated ophthalmopathy a median around six months pre-onset.

V was trimmed by 3 bases and J by 5 bases, leaving 16 bases between them. This CDR3 is built from 15 residues. It was RNA transcripts that yielded the amplified TCR beta CDR3 regions. First-round RT-PCR of the TCR CDR3 relied on the HTBI primer set. MiXCR was run by TCRdb on the multiplex PCR reads, yielding one entry per CDR3 protein. Of over 650,000 distinct CDR3 sequences listed, about 45% are singletons. In the case of this clonotype: Its target is not known.

V and J are TRBV12-3 or TRBV12-4 and TRBJ1-2; D ambiguous. The sequence was obtained from an adult man with Graves' disease, either hyperthyroidism or ophthalmopathy (not recorded which). What was sequenced was peripheral blood or thyroid tissue (not recorded which). CDR3 region: CASSFDSGSGYGYTF. The CDR3 region has the DNA TGTGCCAGCAGTTTCGACTCCGGGTCGGGTTATGGCTACACCTTC.